Listed below are T cell receptor beta chains from one sample, sequenced in a study of blood T cell repertoires in COVID-19. Assay: immunoSEQ multiplex PCR; the TCRdb copy retains only in-frame clones and omits some. The sample shows around 270,000 clones, 84% of them seen only once. What was sequenced was peripheral blood. The receptors derive from a person between 65 and 80 years old with COVID-19, enrolled during active disease. Each CDR3 is given with its conserved first and last residue. Fields, in order: clone size, V gene, D gene, J gene, CDR3 length, CDR3 DNA, CDR3 protein. D genes are given only for firm matches. Only part of the rows carry a size: once, few, many, or a class if the clone is expanded.

many,TRBV19,TRBD1,TRBJ2-7,12,TGTGCCACCACGCAGGGGGCTTACGAGCAGTACTTC,CATTQGAYEQYF
.,TRBV19,.,TRBJ2-3,16,TGTGCCAGTAGTACCCGCGGATACCGGGGCACAGATACGCAGTATTTT,CASSTRGYRGTDTQYF
.,TRBV7-2,TRBD2,TRBJ2-1,14,TGTGCCAGCACCCCCGCCGGGGGGGCCTCTGAGCAGTTCTTC,CASTPAGGASEQFF
.,TRBV7-2,.,TRBJ2-1,11,TGTGCCAGCAGCTTAGGTCGGGGGCAGTTCTTC,CASSLGRGQFF
.,TRBV7-6,TRBD2,TRBJ2-3,17,TGTGCCAGCAGCTTAGCGCGACTAGCCGCTAGCACAGATACGCAGTATTTT,CASSLARLAASTDTQYF
.,TRBV25-1,.,TRBJ2-7,14,TGTGCCAGCAGTGGTCAGGGGCGATTCTACGAGCAGTACTTC,CASSGQGRFYEQYF
.,TRBV19,.,TRBJ1-1,16,TGTGCCAGTAGTACCCCCGGGGTTTCTGCGAACACTGAAGCTTTCTTT,CASSTPGVSANTEAFF
.,TRBV19,TRBD1,TRBJ1-4,14,TGTGCCAGTAGTATCCTTAAACAGGGGGAAAAACTGTTTTTT,CASSILKQGEKLFF
few,TRBV5-4,TRBD2,TRBJ2-3,16,TGTGCCAGCAGCTTGGGCGGCGGGAGTCCCACAGATACGCAGTATTTT,CASSLGGGSPTDTQYF
.,TRBV28,.,TRBJ2-3,14,TGTGCCAGCAGTCCTCAGGGTGGGGTCGGTACGCAGTATTTT,CASSPQGGVGTQYF
.,TRBV7-9,.,TRBJ2-5,14,TGTGCCAGCAGGGGAATAGGGACAACGGAGACCCAGTACTTC,CASRGIGTTETQYF
.,TRBV21-1,.,TRBJ1-3,17,TGTGCCAGCAGCAAAATGGGAGGACTGAACTCTGGAAACACCATATATTTT,CASSKMGGLNSGNTIYF
.,TRBV5-1,.,TRBJ2-1,16,TGCGCCAGCACCCCCGACCCAGGTAGCTCCTACAATGAGCAGTTCTTC,CASTPDPGSSYNEQFF
.,TRBV5-6,.,TRBJ1-2,14,TGTGCCAGCAGCTTGTCGGCAGGGGCCTATGGCTACACCTTC,CASSLSAGAYGYTF
few,TRBV4-3,.,TRBJ1-4,18,TGCGCCAGCAGCCAAGCCTACCCCTCCACAGGGATTAATGAAAAACTGTTTTTT,CASSQAYPSTGINEKLFF
.,TRBV6-7,.,TRBJ2-1,14,TGTGCCACCAGACGGGACTCACGTCCTCAGGAGCAGTTCTTC,CATRRDSRPQEQFF
few,TRBV25-1,TRBD1,TRBJ2-7,16,TGTGCCAGCAGTGAATATAAAGGGACAGGGTCCTACGAGCAGTACTTC,CASSEYKGTGSYEQYF
.,TRBV9,TRBD1,TRBJ1-2,14,TGTGCCAGCAGCGGGAAGGGACAGAACTATGGCTACACCTTC,CASSGKGQNYGYTF
once,TRBV27,.,TRBJ2-5,14,TGTGCCAGCGGGGGGGCAAACCGGCAAGAGACCCAGTACTTC,CASGGANRQETQYF
.,TRBV5-5,TRBD1,TRBJ1-1,17,TGTGCCAGCAGCCCCGGGAACAGGGGGAGCTTGGACACTGAAGCTTTCTTT,CASSPGNRGSLDTEAFF
.,TRBV5-1,TRBD1,TRBJ1-2,16,TGCGCCAGCAGCTTGGTCGGGACAGGGAGTTCGGGCGGCTACACCTTC,CASSLVGTGSSGGYTF
few,TRBV25-1,.,TRBJ2-5,15,TGTGCCAGCAGTGGCACCCCGCCGGGAATGGAGACCCAGTACTTC,CASSGTPPGMETQYF
.,TRBV7-9,.,TRBJ2-2,16,TGTGCCAGCAGCCACCGCTTAGGGAGGAACACCGGGGAGCTGTTTTTT,CASSHRLGRNTGELFF
.,TRBV4-1,TRBD1,TRBJ2-6,16,TGCGCCAGCAGCCCAAGACAGGGCTCTGGGGCCAACGTCCTGACTTTC,CASSPRQGSGANVLTF
.,TRBV6-5,.,TRBJ2-7,11,TGTGCCAGCAGTTACCGGTACGAGCAGTACTTC,CASSYRYEQYF
.,TRBV7-3,TRBD1,TRBJ2-5,14,TGTGCCAGCAGCCCCAGGACAGGGGATGGGACCCAGTACTTC,CASSPRTGDGTQYF
.,TRBV27,.,TRBJ2-3,13,TGTGCCAGCAGTTCCCTGAATCGGGATACGCAGTATTTT,CASSSLNRDTQYF
.,TRBV6-5,.,TRBJ1-5,15,TGTGCCAGCAGCTCCGGGGGGGCGCGAGGACAGCCCCAGCATTTT,CASSSGGARGQPQHF
.,TRBV29-1,TRBD1,TRBJ1-1,15,TGCAGCGGAGAGAACAGGGGGCTTTCGGACACTGAAGCTTTCTTT,CSGENRGLSDTEAFF
.,TRBV15,.,TRBJ2-7,13,TGTGCCACCAGAACGGGTTCGTCCTACGAGCAGTACTTC,CATRTGSSYEQYF
.,TRBV5-4,TRBD1,TRBJ1-4,14,TGTGCCAGCAGCTTGGGACAGGGGGATGAAAAACTGTTTTTT,CASSLGQGDEKLFF
.,TRBV7-2,TRBD1,TRBJ1-1,15,TGTGCCAGCAGCTTAGGGGGACAGGGTGTCACTGAAGCTTTCTTT,CASSLGGQGVTEAFF
.,TRBV24-1,.,TRBJ1-5,15,TGTGCCACCTCTTCAGGATTTATAAGTGATCAGCCCCAGCATTTT,CATSSGFISDQPQHF
.,TRBV7-2,.,TRBJ2-1,14,TGTGCCAGCAGCTTAGCCCTAGTCTTCAATGAGCAGTTCTTC,CASSLALVFNEQFF
.,TRBV4-1,TRBD1,TRBJ1-2,14,TGCGCCAGCAGCCAAGAGACAGGGAACTATGGCTACACCTTC,CASSQETGNYGYTF
.,TRBV5-1,TRBD1,TRBJ1-3,16,TGCGCCAGCAGCTCGTCCTGGGGACAGAAAGGAAACACCATATATTTT,CASSSSWGQKGNTIYF